This T cell receptor (beta chain) was retrieved from a study of blood T cell repertoires in COVID-19. The CDR3 length is 15 residues. V trimming: 5 bases; J trimming: 2 bases; junction bases outside the gene matches: 3. Germline CDR1 and CDR2: SGHVS and FNYEAQ. This clone was counted between two and nine times. Profiling relied on immunoSEQ multiplex PCR, and the TCRdb table lists in-frame clones only, not all of them. Of 120,000 or so clones detected, 84% appear once; the ten largest clones hold 3% to 4.5%. V usage is TRBV7-6 and J usage is TRBJ1-6; 7 bases line up with TRBD1. Sequencing was carried out using PBMCs or T cells enriched from blood (not recorded which). The TCR was taken from a woman in her thirties who had recovered from COVID-19. This CDR3 reads CASSKGGAYNSPLHF. The CDR3 nucleotides read TGTGCCAGCAGCAAAGGGGGCGCCTATAATTCACCCCTCCACTTT.